These 17 T cell receptor beta chains originate from one sample sequenced in a study of T cells in Graves' hyperthyroidism and ophthalmopathy. RNA transcripts gave rise to amplified TCR beta CDR3 regions. Carried out on the TCR CDR3, a first-round RT-PCR used the HTBI primer set. TCRdb itself ran the multiplex PCR reads through MiXCR, one entry per CDR3 protein. The repertoire holds roughly 580,000 distinct CDR3 sequences, with about 15% as singletons. Material: blood. These receptors originate from a woman aged 25 to 39 with Graves' hyperthyroidism that later progressed to Graves' ophthalmopathy.

The table lists this clonotype with many counts. The chain couples TRBV10-2 to TRBJ2-1, with D possibly being TRBD1 (6 bases). Germline CDR1 and CDR2: WSHSY and SAAADI. Trimming stripped 9 bases from V and 0 bases from J, with 12 bases between. The CDR3 covers 14 residues. The CDR3 sequence is CASKQGSSYNEQFF. The CDR3, as DNA: TGCGCCAGTAAGCAGGGGAGCTCCTACAATGAGCAGTTCTTC.

This clonotype has a count of ten or more. This chain connects TRBV28 to TRBJ1-5; D unclear. The germline V and J ends were trimmed by 8 bases and 0 bases, with 17 bases remaining between them. The CDR3 extends over 16 amino acids. Germline V CDR1 and CDR2: MDHEN, SYDVKM. CDR3 sequence (DNA): TGTGCCAGCCTCCCAAGGAGGGTGATTAGCAATCAGCCCCAGCATTTT. Its protein is CASLPRRVISNQPQHF.

This clonotype was found a few times. This chain connects TRBV28 to TRBJ2-3; 9 bases are a match to TRBD1. The CDR3 runs 16 residues. Trimming at V came to 10 bases and at J to 2 bases, leaving 13 bases not matched to a gene. Germline lookup yields CDR1 MDHEN and CDR2 SYDVKM. DNA of the CDR3: TGTGCCATTGAGGGTGCTGGGACAGGGAACACAGATACGCAGTATTTT. The encoded protein is CAIEGAGTGNTDTQYF.

The chain combines TRBV20-1 with TRBJ2-2, with no clear D. The CDR3 extends over 13 amino acids. Trimming cost V 3 bases and J 1 base, with 6 bases left between them. The germline gives CDR1 DFQATT, CDR2 SNEGSKA (reference sequence). CDR3 region: CSASTGNTGELFF. CDR3 in DNA: TGCAGTGCTAGTACCGGGAACACCGGGGAGCTGTTTTTT.

This clonotype was seen a few times. V and J are TRBV6-5 and TRBJ1-1; D uncertain. V lost 2 bases, J lost 4 bases, and 11 bases lay in between. The CDR3 consists of 14 residues. Germline loops: CDR1 MNHEY, CDR2 SVGAGI. CDR3 nucleotides: TGTGCCAGCAGTTACGGAAACCTTAGCACTGAAGCTTTCTTT. Residues: CASSYGNLSTEAFF.

The chain has TRBV11-1 and TRBJ1-1; D uncertain. This CDR3 is built from 15 residues. The V gene's germline CDR1 is SGHAT and CDR2 FQDESV (reference sequence). The V end lost 4 bases, the J end lost 1 base, and 13 bases lay between the germline ends. The chain's CDR3 is CASSSQARPNTEAFF. The CDR3 DNA reads TGTGCCAGCAGCTCACAAGCACGGCCGAACACTGAAGCTTTCTTT.

This clonotype was observed many times. The chain employs TRBV5-1 and TRBJ2-5, with D perhaps matching TRBD1 or TRBD2 (5 bases each). CDR1 is SGHRS, CDR2 YFSETQ, per germline. Between the trimmed V and J ends, which lost 0 bases and 4 bases, there was a span of 25 bases. This CDR3 is 19 amino acids long. Here the CDR3 DNA reads TGCGCCAGCAGCTTGGCCAAGGGCCGGATCGGGCCCGGGGCAGAGACCCAGTACTTC. Protein product: CASSLAKGRIGPGAETQYF.

This clonotype was detected ten times or more. The chain links TRBV5-1 to TRBJ2-3; D is ambiguous. CDR1 is SGHRS and CDR2 is YFSETQ in the germline V gene. The ends were cut back, 2 bases at V and 2 bases at J, with 12 bases in the middle. The CDR3 is 15 residues long. As DNA, the CDR3 is TGCGCCAGCAGCTTAGGCTGGGAATCCACAGATACGCAGTATTTT. Its protein product is CASSLGWESTDTQYF.

This clonotype was counted ten times or more. This CDR3 reads CASSSGQGLASYEQYF. The CDR3 DNA follows: TGTGCCAGCAGTTCCGGCCAGGGGCTTGCCTCCTACGAGCAGTACTTC. V usage is TRBV28 and J usage is TRBJ2-7; D may be TRBD1 (6 bases). The germline V and J ends were trimmed by 4 bases and 0 bases, with 16 bases remaining between them. CDR1 MDHEN and CDR2 SYDVKM come from the germline V gene. This CDR3 contains 16 residues. Full variable domain (remainder filled in from reference TRBV28 and TRBJ2-7): DVKVTQSSRYLVKRTGEKVFLECVQDMDHENMFWYRQDPGLGLRLIYFSYDVKMKEKGDIPEGYSVSREKKERFSLILESASTNQTSMYLCASSSGQGLASYEQYFGPGTRLTVT.

This chain's CDR3 is CASSLVAGNSYNEQFF. The CDR3 nucleotides are TGTGCCAGCAGCTTGGTAGCGGGAAACTCCTACAATGAGCAGTTCTTC. The chain links TRBV11-2 to TRBJ2-1, with 8 bases that match TRBD2. J gave up 0 bases and V 3 bases, and 4 bases lay outside the gene matches. Germline V gene lookup returns CDR1 SGHAT and CDR2 FQNNGV. CDR3 length: 16 amino acids.

This clonotype was found many times. The chain uses TRBV20-1 and TRBJ1-5, with D perhaps TRBD1 (5 bases). The CDR3 extends over 15 amino acids. Germline CDR1 and CDR2: DFQATT and SNEGSKA (reference sequence). V was cut by 3 bases and J by 3 bases, with 15 bases left in between. CDR3 nucleotides: TGCAGTGCTAGGGGCACCGGGACGGTCAATCAGCCCCAGCATTTT. Translation: CSARGTGTVNQPQHF.

This chain joins TRBV6-5 and TRBJ2-6; no reliable D call. Germline CDR1 reads MNHEY; CDR2 reads SVGAGI. The CDR3 contains 15 residues. Trimming took 3 bases from V and 4 from J, leaving 10 bases between them. In nucleotides, the CDR3 is TGTGCCAGCAGTTATAGTGGATTCGGGGCCAACGTCCTGACTTTC. It specifies CASSYSGFGANVLTF.

This clonotype occurred many times. The rearrangement joins TRBV29-1 to TRBJ2-7, with unresolved D. Trimming removed 6 bases at V and 3 bases at J, with 15 bases between. This CDR3 has 13 amino acids. Germline CDR1 SQVTM, CDR2 ANQGSEA. The CDR3 bases are TGCAGCGTCTGGGGTGGGTCGGGCTACGAGCAGTACTTC. Translating it yields CSVWGGSGYEQYF.

This clonotype was seen a few times. The J gene is TRBJ2-7, the V gene TRBV5-6, with D perhaps assigned TRBD1 or TRBD2 (5 bases each). Germline V gene sequence: CDR1 SGHDT, CDR2 YYEEEE. V gave up 4 bases and J gave up 0 bases, with 26 bases separating them. The CDR3 consists of 19 residues. The DNA for the CDR3 is TGTGCCAGCAGCCCAACCATCAACCCGGGGACGGTTAGCTCCTACGAGCAGTACTTC. This translates into CASSPTINPGTVSSYEQYF.

This clonotype was observed at least ten times. The V call is TRBV7-2, the J call TRBJ2-7; no clear D gene. V was clipped by 1 base and J by 4 bases, with 8 bases between them. The CDR3 is made up of 13 amino acids. Looked up from germline, CDR1 is SGHTA and CDR2 is FQGNSA. The CDR3 loop is CASSLGATYEQYF. In nucleotides, the CDR3 is TGTGCCAGCAGCTTAGGGGCGACATACGAGCAGTACTTC.

This clonotype was counted ten times or more. The chain employs TRBV12-3 or TRBV12-4 and TRBJ1-5; the D is unclear. CDR3 length: 15 amino acids. Trimming took 3 bases from V and 3 from J, leaving 12 bases between them. The CDR3 nucleotides read TGTGCCAGCAGTTTTACCCCGGGCCTCAATCAGCCCCAGCATTTT. Amino acid sequence: CASSFTPGLNQPQHF.

This clonotype was picked up many times. V and J are TRBV30 and TRBJ1-5; the match to TRBD1 covers 10 bases. V lost 3 bases, J lost 4 bases, and 3 bases stayed unmatched. This CDR3 has 14 amino acids. Germline values: CDR1 GTSNPN, CDR2 SVGIG (reference sequence). The CDR3 region has the DNA TGTGCCTGGAGCCGGGGACAGGGGAATCAGCCCCAGCATTTT. Its translation: CAWSRGQGNQPQHF.